The 20 T cell receptor beta chains presented below share a single source sample, sequenced in a study of T cells in Graves' hyperthyroidism and ophthalmopathy. TCR beta CDR3 regions were amplified from RNA transcripts. Using the HTBI primer set, a first-round RT-PCR was run on the TCR CDR3. A single record per CDR3 protein comes from TCRdb applying MiXCR to the multiplex PCR reads. The repertoire consists of approximately 630,000 distinct CDR3 sequences, with around 16% occurring once and the leading ten covering around 4%. Source material: blood. These receptors were obtained from a woman younger than 45 with Graves' hyperthyroidism.

This clonotype showed up many times. This chain joins TRBV18 and TRBJ2-7; 7 bases are a match to TRBD1. The germline V gene encodes CDR1 KGHSH and CDR2 LQKENI. J lost 4 bases, V lost 0 bases, and 3 bases had no gene match. The CDR3 is 14 residues long. This CDR3 reads CASSPPPGGYEQYF. DNA of the CDR3: TGTGCCAGCTCACCACCTCCAGGGGGTTACGAGCAGTACTTC. Full variable domain (remainder filled in from reference TRBV18 and TRBJ2-7): NAGVMQNPRHLVRRRGQEARLRCSPMKGHSHVYWYRQLPEEGLKFMVYLQKENIIDESGMPKERFSAEFPKEGPSILRIQQVVRGDSAAYFCASSPPPGGYEQYFGPGTRLTVT.

This clonotype was seen many times. The CDR3 loop reads CASGTRVLVDGYTF. The CDR3 nucleotides are TGTGCCAGCGGAACCAGGGTTCTTGTGGATGGCTACACCTTC. The chain couples TRBV2 to TRBJ1-2; D possibly corresponds to TRBD1 (5 bases). Germline V gene sequence: CDR1 SNHLY, CDR2 FYNNEI. V was trimmed by 8 bases and J by 6 bases, leaving 19 bases between them. The CDR3 is made up of 14 amino acids.

This clonotype was observed many times. The chain carries TRBV7-3 and TRBJ2-1, with TRBD2 matching 9 bases. Per germline, CDR1 SGHTA and CDR2 FQGTGA. CDR3 length: 16 amino acids. V lost 5 bases, J lost 4 bases, and 9 bases stayed unmatched. The chain's CDR3 is CASSPGTSLLYNEQFF. The CDR3 DNA follows: TGTGCCAGCAGCCCAGGGACTAGCCTCTTATACAATGAGCAGTTCTTC.

Only a few counts were recorded for this clonotype. DNA of the CDR3: TGTGCCAGCAGCTTAGGACAGGGGCCTTCTCACGAGCAGTACTTC. Translating it yields CASSLGQGPSHEQYF. The J gene is TRBJ2-7, the V gene TRBV13; 7 nucleotides match TRBD1. Germline CDR1 PRHDT, CDR2 FYEKMQ (reference sequence). After removal of 0 bases from V and 5 bases from J, the junction contained 7 bases not matched to a gene. The CDR3 extends over 15 amino acids.

This clonotype appeared many times. The chain combines TRBV10-2 with TRBJ1-1; no clear D. CDR1 and CDR2 (germline): WSHSY, SAAADI. The CDR3 length is 14 residues. Trimming cost V 4 bases and J 0 bases, with 9 bases left between them. This CDR3 is CASSASRLNTEAFF. CDR3 nucleotide sequence: TGCGCCAGCAGTGCCTCGAGATTGAACACTGAAGCTTTCTTT.

About this clonotype: A read error may be the cause here, since a much bigger clone is one base away. This sequence joins TRBV20-1 and TRBJ1-1; no firm D call. This CDR3 has 16 residues. V lost 0 bases to trimming and J lost 1 base, with 15 bases between them. CDR1 DFQATT and CDR2 SNEGSKA come from the germline V gene (reference sequence). CDR3 DNA: TGCAGTGCTAGAGATCGGCGGTTCCACACGAACACTGAAGCTTTCTTT. Protein: CSARDRRFHTNTEAFF.

This clonotype turned up a few times. A much larger clone sits a single nucleotide away, making a read error possible. The chain joins TRBV11-2 to TRBJ2-1, with 8 bases aligning to TRBD1. CDR3 length: 14 amino acids. V lost 7 bases and J lost 8; bases outside the gene matches: 10. Germline V gene sequence: CDR1 SGHAT, CDR2 FQNNGV. As DNA, the CDR3 is TGTGCCAGCAACTCCCGGACAGGGAAGCATGAGCAGTTCTTC. Its translation: CASNSRTGKHEQFF.

This clonotype was observed at least ten times. The J gene is TRBJ2-7, the V gene TRBV5-1; 9 nucleotides match TRBD2. The CDR3 consists of 17 residues. V lost 0 bases to trimming and J lost 4 bases; unmatched junction nucleotides: 11. Germline assignment: CDR1 SGHRS and CDR2 YFSETQ. The CDR3 sequence: CASSLAIGLAITYEQYF. CDR3 in DNA: TGCGCCAGCAGCTTGGCCATTGGACTAGCGATAACTTACGAGCAGTACTTC.

The chain has TRBV28 and TRBJ1-6; unclear D gene. Trimming removed 8 bases from V and 1 base from J, with 12 bases in between. Germline assignment: CDR1 MDHEN and CDR2 SYDVKM. CDR3 size: 15 residues. The CDR3 DNA reads as TGTGCCAGCGGACCCGCTATTTCCTATAATTCACCCCTCCACTTT. Residues: CASGPAISYNSPLHF.

V is TRBV7-9 and J is TRBJ2-3, with 14 bases identical to TRBD2. Germline lookup yields CDR1 SEHNR and CDR2 FQNEAQ (reference sequence). The J segment lost 3 bases and the V segment lost 5 bases, leaving 10 bases of the junction unmatched. The length of the CDR3 is 18 residues. CDR3 DNA sequence: TGTGCCAGCAGCCCGTACCCGGGACTAGCGGGAGATACAGATACGCAGTATTTT. It translates to CASSPYPGLAGDTDTQYF.

The V and J genes are TRBV11-1 and TRBJ1-2; 8 nucleotides align to TRBD1. The CDR3 contains 15 residues. The ends lost 1 base at V and 3 bases at J; junction bases unmatched: 4. CDR1 and CDR2 (germline): SGHAT, FQDESV (reference sequence). The CDR3, as DNA: TGTGCCAGCAGCTTAGACCTGACAGGGGACTATGGCTACACCTTC. Its translation is CASSLDLTGDYGYTF.

This clonotype has just a few counts. The V call is TRBV7-9, the J call TRBJ1-2; D possibly corresponds to TRBD1 (6 bases). Germline V gene lookup returns CDR1 SEHNR and CDR2 FQNEAQ (reference sequence). Trimming removed 6 bases at V and 4 bases at J, with 12 bases between. The CDR3 length is 13 residues. Written as DNA, the CDR3 is TGTGCCAGCAGGCCGGACAGTTCCTATGGCTACACCTTC. Residues: CASRPDSSYGYTF.

This clonotype was observed many times. This sequence joins TRBV20-1 and TRBJ2-7; 8 bases align to TRBD2. This CDR3 has 14 residues. Germline V lookup: CDR1 DFQATT, CDR2 SNEGSKA (reference sequence). Losses at the gene ends were 3 bases for V and 3 bases for J; bases not matched to a gene: 7. The CDR3 reads CSARLPSGSYEQYF. The CDR3 DNA reads TGCAGTGCTAGGTTGCCCAGCGGGAGCTACGAGCAGTACTTC.

This clonotype has only a few counts. The chain links TRBV2 to TRBJ2-2, with 7 nucleotides matching TRBD2. V dropped 6 bases and J dropped 1; count of bases not matched to a gene: 11. CDR1 and CDR2 from the germline V gene are SNHLY and FYNNEI. CDR3 length equals 17 residues. In nucleotides, the CDR3 is TGTGCCAGCAGAAAAGGGGAGGCTAGCGGGAACACCGGGGAGCTGTTTTTT. Encoded protein: CASRKGEASGNTGELFF.

This clonotype was seen ten or more times. The chain links TRBV13 to TRBJ2-3, with 8 bases lining up with TRBD2. The germline V gene has CDR1 PRHDT and CDR2 FYEKMQ (reference sequence). The CDR3 spans 16 residues. Trimming at V came to 0 bases and at J to 4 bases, leaving 6 bases not matched to a gene. CDR3: CASSLGDGRAPDTQYF. The DNA for the CDR3 is TGTGCCAGCAGCTTAGGCGACGGGAGGGCCCCAGATACGCAGTATTTT.

This clonotype appeared a few times. The chain recombines TRBV7-2 with TRBJ2-5; no clear D. Germline V lookup: CDR1 SGHTA, CDR2 FQGNSA. The length of the CDR3 is 14 residues. V lost 4 bases to trimming and J lost 9 bases, with 18 bases between them. The CDR3, as DNA: TGTGCCAGCAGCTCCCCGGAGATCGGTGGGGCCCAGTACTTC. Its protein is CASSSPEIGGAQYF. Drawing the rest from reference TRBV7-2 and TRBJ2-5, the complete variable domain is GAGVSQSPSNKVTEKGKDVELRCDPISGHTALYWYRQSLGQGLEFLIYFQGNSAPDKSGLPSDRFSAERTGGSVSTLTIQRTQQEDSAVYLCASSSPEIGGAQYFGPGTRLLVL.

The table lists this clonotype with many counts. The chain combines TRBV28 with TRBJ2-7, with no clear D. Germline V lookup: CDR1 MDHEN, CDR2 SYDVKM. This CDR3 has 12 amino acids. V lost 3 bases to trimming and J lost 7 bases, with 10 bases between them. In DNA form, the CDR3 reads TGTGCCAGCAGTTTCCCCGCAGAGGAGCAGTACTTC. It yields the protein CASSFPAEEQYF.

In this sample, this clonotype turned up many times. The chain employs TRBV24-1 and TRBJ1-2; perhaps TRBD1 as D (6 bases). Germline V gene data show CDR1 as KGHDR and CDR2 as SFDVKD. Trimming took 4 bases from V and 2 from J, leaving 13 bases between them. The CDR3 spans 15 residues. The CDR3, as DNA: TGTGCCACCAGTGACCCGACAGGAGCCAACTATGGCTACACCTTC. It specifies CATSDPTGANYGYTF.

At least ten counts were recorded for this clonotype. J is TRBJ1-5 and V is TRBV11-2; the D gene is possibly TRBD1 (6 bases). In germline, CDR1 is SGHAT, CDR2 FQNNGV. The CDR3 extends over 15 amino acids. V was pared by 0 bases and J by 6 bases, with 12 bases between. In DNA form, the CDR3 reads TGTGCCAGCAGCTTAGATTCCGGGGGCGGTCAGCCCCAGCATTTT. It specifies CASSLDSGGGQPQHF.

The chain uses TRBV5-5 and TRBJ2-2; 7 bases agree with TRBD2. In germline, CDR1 is SGHKS, CDR2 YYEKEE (reference sequence). With V trimmed by 3 bases and J by 7 bases, 6 bases remained unmatched. The CDR3 consists of 14 residues. CDR3 nucleotide sequence: TGTGCCAGCAGCTGGGACCCGGGAGGCGGGGAGCTGTTTTTT. It yields the protein CASSWDPGGGELFF.